Below, 32 T cell receptor beta chains from the same sample are listed, as sequenced in a study of blood T cell repertoires in COVID-19. Data came from immunoSEQ multiplex PCR; TCRdb stores just in-frame clones and leaves some out. The sample yields approximately 190,000 clones, about four fifths seen once. The material sequenced was PBMCs or T cells enriched from blood (not recorded which). Receptor source: a man aged 40-49 years who had recovered from COVID-19.

This clone was recorded a few times. The genes are TRBV10-3 and TRBJ1-2; 9 nucleotides line up with TRBD1. Trimming at V came to 6 bases and at J to 3 bases, leaving 2 bases not matched to a gene. This CDR3 has 13 residues. The germline gives CDR1 ENHRY, CDR2 SYGVKD. The CDR3 region is CAIRGQGDYGYTF. The CDR3 nucleotides read TGTGCCATCAGGGGACAGGGCGACTATGGCTACACCTTC.

The chain links TRBV6-5 to TRBJ2-5, with D possibly matching TRBD2 (5 bases). This CDR3 has 15 amino acids. The ends were cut back, 4 bases at V and 4 bases at J, with 16 bases in the middle. Germline CDR1 is MNHEY and CDR2 is SVGAGI. In DNA, the CDR3 is TGTGCCAGCAGTTTAAGGGCGACTACCAGAGAGACCCAGTACTTC. Protein sequence: CASSLRATTRETQYF.

The CDR3: CASSLRTGHEAFF. The CDR3 DNA follows: TGCGCCAGCAGCCTGAGGACTGGTCATGAAGCTTTCTTT. This rearrangement joins TRBV5-1 to TRBJ1-1; D remains ambiguous. The length of the CDR3 is 13 residues. V was trimmed by 4 bases and J by 7 bases, leaving 14 bases between them. CDR1 SGHRS and CDR2 YFSETQ come from the germline V gene.

This chain's CDR3 is CATSDSGQPYNEQFF. In nucleotides, the CDR3 is TGTGCCACCAGTGATTCGGGACAGCCCTACAATGAGCAGTTCTTC. The rearrangement links TRBV24-1 to TRBJ2-1; TRBD1 matches at 7 bases. V lost 2 bases and J lost 2; bases outside the gene matches: 2. Germline-derived CDR1 and CDR2 are KGHDR and SFDVKD. This CDR3 has 15 amino acids.

The rearrangement uses TRBV4-1 and TRBJ1-5, with 8 nucleotides matching TRBD1. V trimming: 1 base; J trimming: 5 bases; junction bases outside the gene matches: 4. This CDR3 region has 15 residues. The germline gives CDR1 MGHRA, CDR2 YSYEKL. The CDR3 sequence is CASSQGGQEYQPQHF. Written as DNA, the CDR3 is TGCGCCAGCAGCCAAGGGGGACAGGAGTATCAGCCCCAGCATTTT.

The genes are TRBV4-3 and TRBJ1-1, with TRBD1 identical over 7 bases. Germline V CDR1 and CDR2: LGHNA, YSLEER. The CDR3 has 15 residues. V gave up 1 base and J gave up 3 bases; unmatched junction bases: 5. The CDR3 protein is CASSQGAGGDTEAFF. DNA of the CDR3: TGCGCCAGCAGCCAAGGAGCAGGGGGAGACACTGAAGCTTTCTTT.

This chain links TRBV28 with TRBJ1-1; D is undetermined. Germline V gives CDR1 MDHEN, CDR2 SYDVKM. The CDR3 extends over 12 amino acids. Deletions cut 5 bases from V and 8 bases from J, with 12 bases between. The CDR3 loop reads CASSQRSIEAFF. The DNA for the CDR3 is TGTGCCAGCAGTCAACGGTCGATAGAAGCTTTCTTT.

The chain combines TRBV27 with TRBJ2-7; possibly TRBD1 for D (6 bases). V was clipped by 6 bases and J by 2 bases, with 14 bases between them. The CDR3 runs 14 residues. The germline CDR1 and CDR2 sequences are MNHEY and SMNVEV (reference sequence). The DNA of the CDR3 is TGTGCCAGCAGGGATGCGACAGGTCCCTACGAGCAGTACTTC. It yields the protein CASRDATGPYEQYF.

This chain joins TRBV5-1 and TRBJ1-4, with 7 positions matching TRBD1. J was trimmed by 6 bases and V by 0 bases; bases with no gene match: 2. The germline gives CDR1 SGHRS, CDR2 YFSETQ. This CDR3 comprises 14 residues. The CDR3, as DNA: TGCGCCAGCAGCTTGGTGGGGACAGATGAAAAACTGTTTTTT. It encodes CASSLVGTDEKLFF.

The CDR3 sequence: CASGSDRDRNTGELFF. In DNA, the CDR3 is TGTGCTAGTGGTTCAGACAGGGATAGAAACACCGGGGAGCTGTTTTTT. This chain links TRBV12-5 with TRBJ2-2, with 7 nucleotides matching TRBD1. The CDR3 runs 16 residues. Trimming took 4 bases from V and 2 from J; bases not matched to a gene: 7. Per germline, CDR1 LGHNT and CDR2 FRNRAP.

The chain combines TRBV6-5 with TRBJ2-2; tentative D call: TRBD2 (6 bases). The length of the CDR3 is 15 residues. Per germline, CDR1 MNHEY and CDR2 SVGAGI. Between the trimmed V and J ends, which lost 6 bases and 1 base, there was a span of 12 bases. DNA of the CDR3: TGTGCCAGCAGGAACGGACTACTGAACACCGGGGAGCTGTTTTTT. Translation gives CASRNGLLNTGELFF.

The rearrangement joins TRBV28 to TRBJ1-5; D perhaps matches TRBD1 (5 bases). Germline V gene sequence: CDR1 MDHEN, CDR2 SYDVKM. Between the trimmed V and J ends, which lost 5 bases and 8 bases, there was a span of 19 bases. This CDR3 has 15 residues. The CDR3 sequence: CASSPSSGFREPQHF. The CDR3, as DNA: TGTGCCAGCAGTCCCTCGTCAGGGTTTCGGGAGCCCCAGCATTTT.

V is TRBV6-5 and J is TRBJ1-5; no reliable D call. Deletions cut 2 bases from V and 2 bases from J, with 4 bases between. CDR3 size: 13 residues. Germline V gene sequence: CDR1 MNHEY, CDR2 SVGAGI. The CDR3 nucleotides read TGTGCCAGCAGTTACCGGGGCAATCAGCCCCAGCATTTT. Translation gives CASSYRGNQPQHF.

The J gene is TRBJ1-1, the V gene TRBV3-1 (or the pseudogene TRBV3-2); D is perhaps TRBD1 (5 bases). Germline CDR1 LGHDT, CDR2 YNNKEL (reference sequence). The CDR3 is 13 residues long. V lost 2 bases, J lost 5 bases, and 9 bases lay in between. The CDR3 sequence: CASSQQAGTEAFF. The CDR3 DNA reads TGTGCCAGCAGCCAACAAGCAGGGACTGAAGCTTTCTTT.

This clone has only one observation. The chain couples TRBV5-4 to TRBJ1-5; unclear D gene. Germline V gene data show CDR1 as SGHNT and CDR2 as YYREEE (reference sequence). CDR3 size: 14 residues. V was clipped by 0 bases and J by 0 bases, with 4 bases between them. The CDR3, as DNA: TGTGCCAGCAGCTTGGCCAATAGCAATCAGCCCCAGCATTTT. This sequence encodes CASSLANSNQPQHF.

The rearrangement uses TRBV4-2 and TRBJ1-5; no firm D call. Trimming removed 1 base from V and 4 bases from J, with 14 bases in between. This CDR3 is 16 amino acids long. Germline V gene data show CDR1 as LGHNA and CDR2 as YNFKEQ. The chain's CDR3 is CASSQGGGALNQPQHF. CDR3 DNA sequence: TGTGCCAGCAGCCAAGGGGGAGGCGCTTTAAATCAGCCCCAGCATTTT.

In this sample, this clone turned up a few times. The gene calls are TRBV7-9 and TRBJ1-4, with 9 bases that match TRBD1. This CDR3 has 18 amino acids. Per the germline V gene, CDR1 is SEHNR and CDR2 is FQNEAQ (reference sequence). V dropped 2 bases and J dropped 4; count of bases not matched to a gene: 11. CDR3 region: CASSLMDRGFNSNEKLFF. CDR3 nucleotides: TGTGCCAGCAGCTTAATGGACAGGGGTTTCAATAGTAATGAAAAACTGTTTTTT.

The J gene is TRBJ1-5, the V gene TRBV6-5, with D perhaps matching TRBD1 (5 bases). Trimming stripped 5 bases from V and 4 bases from J, with 12 bases between. CDR1 and CDR2 from the germline V gene are MNHEY and SVGAGI. The CDR3 contains 14 residues. CDR3 bases: TGTGCCAGCAGTACACAGGCGACTAATCAGCCCCAGCATTTT. Translation gives CASSTQATNQPQHF.

This clone was counted once. The genes are TRBV15 and TRBJ1-1, with D maybe TRBD1 (5 bases). Trimming cost V 0 bases and J 2 bases, with 13 bases left between them. Per germline, CDR1 LNHNV and CDR2 YYDKDF (reference sequence). There are 16 residues in the CDR3. CDR3 sequence reads: CATSRDVGGRNTEAFF. In DNA form, the CDR3 reads TGTGCCACCAGCAGAGATGTGGGGGGTCGAAACACTGAAGCTTTCTTT.

The chain couples TRBV11-1 to TRBJ1-2; 8 bases are shared with TRBD1. Looked up from germline, CDR1 is SGHAT and CDR2 is FQDESV (reference sequence). The V gene end was trimmed by 6 bases and the J gene end by 6 bases; junction bases not matched to a gene: 15. The CDR3 covers 16 residues. DNA for the CDR3: TGTGCCAGCAGAAGCCAGCCAGGGGGCGGTCGGGATGGCTACACCTTC. This sequence encodes CASRSQPGGGRDGYTF.

The chain recombines TRBV7-2 with TRBJ1-1; TRBD1 aligns across 9 bases. The CDR3 contains 15 residues. With 8 bases clipped from V and 3 bases from J, the junction kept 10 bases outside the gene matches. Germline CDR1 is SGHTA and CDR2 is FQGNSA. CDR3 residues: CASLLTGGRDTEAFF. For the CDR3, the DNA is TGTGCCAGCCTCTTAACAGGGGGCCGGGACACTGAAGCTTTCTTT.

This clone came up a few times. This chain uses TRBV5-6 with TRBJ1-2; 9 nucleotides agree with TRBD1. Germline CDR1 reads SGHDT; CDR2 reads YYEEEE. V gave up 4 bases and J gave up 8 bases; unmatched junction bases: 9. The CDR3 consists of 14 residues. The CDR3 loop reads CASSQGQGILGYTF. The CDR3 coding sequence is TGTGCCAGCAGCCAGGGACAGGGTATTTTAGGCTACACCTTC. Supplemented by reference TRBV5-6 and TRBJ1-2, the full variable domain reads DAGVTQSPTHLIKTRGQQVTLRCSPKSGHDTVSWYQQALGQGPQFIFQYYEEEERQRGNFPDRFSGHQFPNYSSELNVNALLLGDSALYLCASSQGQGILGYTFGSGTRLTVV.

V usage is TRBV5-8 and J usage is TRBJ2-4, with 9 bases fitting TRBD1. V shed 4 bases and J 0 bases; nucleotides not matched to a gene: 5. This CDR3 is built from 16 residues. Germline V gene lookup returns CDR1 SGHTS and CDR2 YDEGEE. This chain's CDR3 is CASSGRQGGAKNIQYF. The CDR3 DNA follows: TGTGCCAGCAGCGGAAGACAGGGGGGAGCCAAAAACATTCAGTACTTC.

This clone was observed once. V is TRBV19 and J is TRBJ1-5; TRBD1 is a possible D gene (6 bases). The CDR3 is made up of 15 amino acids. Germline V gene sequence: CDR1 LNHDA, CDR2 SQIVND (reference sequence). V was cut by 5 bases and J by 3 bases, with 14 bases left in between. CDR3 bases: TGTGCCAGTAGTCAGCAGGGGAACAACAATCAGCCCCAGCATTTT. Translating gives CASSQQGNNNQPQHF.

The V and J genes are TRBV30 and TRBJ2-1; a weak D match, TRBD1 (6 bases). Deletions cut 1 base from V and 3 bases from J, with 13 bases between. Germline V CDR1 and CDR2: GTSNPN, SVGIG (reference sequence). The CDR3 totals 15 residues. CDR3 in DNA: TGTGCCTGGAGTGGACAGTCAGGGGTCTACAATGAGCAGTTCTTC. Its protein is CAWSGQSGVYNEQFF. The full variable domain, in which reference TRBV30 and TRBJ2-1 provide the parts outside the CDR3, is SQTIHQWPATLVQPVGSPLSLECTVEGTSNPNLYWYRQAAGRGLQLLFYSVGIGQISSEVPQNLSASRPQDRQFILSSKKLLLSDSGFYLCAWSGQSGVYNEQFFGPGTRLTVL.

The chain joins TRBV5-5 to TRBJ1-5; D remains ambiguous. The CDR3 sequence is 14 residues long. CDR1 and CDR2 from the germline V gene are SGHKS and YYEKEE (reference sequence). V dropped 0 bases and J dropped 6 bases, with 10 bases sitting between them. CDR3 bases: TGTGCCAGCAGCTTGGATCCAGGCGCTCAGCCCCAGCATTTT. Translation gives CASSLDPGAQPQHF.

The rearrangement uses TRBV6-5 and TRBJ2-1, with D unclear. The CDR3 runs to 12 residues. The germline CDR1 and CDR2 sequences are MNHEY and SVGAGI. V was pared by 9 bases and J by 13 bases, with 19 bases between. This CDR3 reads CASLSTPGQQFF. The CDR3 coding sequence is TGTGCCAGTCTTAGTACGCCTGGGCAACAGTTCTTC.

The chain carries TRBV25-1 and TRBJ1-5, with D tentatively TRBD1 (5 bases). The CDR3 contains 15 residues. The germline V and J ends were trimmed by 3 bases and 5 bases, with 14 bases remaining between them. Germline V gene data show CDR1 as MGHDK and CDR2 as SYGVNS. The CDR3 loop is CASSDPRGGDQPQHF. DNA for the CDR3: TGTGCCAGCAGTGATCCTAGGGGAGGGGATCAGCCCCAGCATTTT.

This clone was seen a single time. This chain uses TRBV13 with TRBJ2-7, with 10 positions matching TRBD2. The germline V gene encodes CDR1 PRHDT and CDR2 FYEKMQ (reference sequence). This CDR3 is built from 18 residues. The J segment lost 0 bases and the V segment lost 1 base, leaving 9 bases of the junction unmatched. CDR3 DNA: TGTGCCAGCAGCTTAGTCGCTAGCGGGGGCCCAAGCTCCTACGAGCAGTACTTC. It specifies CASSLVASGGPSSYEQYF.

The table lists this clone with a count of one. The rearrangement joins TRBV6-5 to TRBJ1-1, with 9 bases identical to TRBD1. Germline assignment: CDR1 MNHEY and CDR2 SVGAGI. With V trimmed by 0 bases and J by 2 bases, 1 base remained unmatched. CDR3 length: 15 residues. CDR3 in amino acids: CASSYSQGANTEAFF. The CDR3 nucleotides read TGTGCCAGCAGTTACTCACAGGGGGCCAACACTGAAGCTTTCTTT.

In this sample, this clone turned up a few times. The V gene is TRBV21-1, the J gene TRBJ1-2. TRBV21-1 is described as a pseudogene. The CDR3 sequence is 15 residues long. The CDR3 DNA reads TGTGCCAGCAGCCCTCGGGGTTCCACGAACTATGGCTACACCTTC. Translated, it gives CASSPRGSTNYGYTF.

The chain recombines TRBV2 with TRBJ2-5; a weak D match, TRBD2 (5 bases). V was trimmed by 11 bases and J by 2 bases, leaving 18 bases between them. Germline CDR1 reads SNHLY; CDR2 reads FYNNEI. The CDR3 loop spans 14 amino acids. DNA for the CDR3: TGTGCCGGGAGTCCCAGCGCCGCTCAAGAGACCCAGTACTTC. Its translation is CAGSPSAAQETQYF.